The 29 T cell receptor beta chains in this list originate from one sample, sequenced in a study of T cells in Graves' hyperthyroidism and ophthalmopathy. Amplified TCR beta CDR3 regions derived from RNA transcripts. HTBI primers drove first-round RT-PCR of the TCR CDR3. TCRdb itself ran the multiplex PCR reads through MiXCR, one entry per CDR3 protein. The table has 600,000 or so distinct CDR3 sequences, 15% to 20% seen once. Sequenced input: blood. Receptors originate from a woman in her 30s with Graves' hyperthyroidism.

V usage is TRBV20-1 and J usage is TRBJ2-5; 8 bases fit TRBD2. Trimming removed 0 bases from V and 5 bases from J; junction bases left unmatched: 11. The CDR3 loop spans 16 amino acids. CDR1 is DFQATT and CDR2 is SNEGSKA in the germline V gene (reference sequence). The CDR3 sequence is CSARDPPSGRWETQYF. The CDR3 region has the DNA TGCAGTGCTAGAGATCCCCCTAGCGGGCGGTGGGAGACCCAGTACTTC.

This clonotype has ten or more counts. The chain has TRBV28 and TRBJ2-5; 7 nucleotides match TRBD1. Losses at the gene ends were 4 bases for V and 6 bases for J; bases not matched to a gene: 5. The CDR3 is 13 amino acids. Germline-derived CDR1 and CDR2 are MDHEN and SYDVKM. This CDR3 is CASSWRQGQTQYF. CDR3 DNA sequence: TGTGCCAGCAGTTGGCGACAGGGACAGACCCAGTACTTC.

This clonotype has only a few counts. Compared with germline, one end of the junction differs, possibly owing to a read error. The chain joins TRBV27 to TRBJ1-2; TRBD1 might be the D (5 bases). Germline loops: CDR1 MNHEY, CDR2 SMNVEV (reference sequence). This CDR3 spans 15 amino acids. CDR3 region: CASSLSSGGNYGYTF. In DNA, the CDR3 is TGTGCCAGCAGTCTATCCTCGGGGGGTAACTATGGCTACACCTTC.

The genes are TRBV20-1 and TRBJ2-7, with a weak D call TRBD1 (6 bases). Germline lookup yields CDR1 DFQATT and CDR2 SNEGSKA (reference sequence). Trimming shortened V by 6 bases and J by 1 base, and 25 bases separated the two germline ends. The CDR3 sequence is 17 residues long. The CDR3 loop is CSAHLDRLLTSSYEQYF. The CDR3, as DNA: TGCAGTGCCCACCTGGACAGACTCTTAACCTCGTCCTACGAGCAGTACTTC.

In this sample, this clonotype turned up many times. The chain joins TRBV6-1 to TRBJ2-7; D is undetermined. The CDR3 is 13 residues long. The V end was cut by 5 bases, the J end by 1 base, with 9 bases between. The V gene's germline CDR1 is MNHNS and CDR2 SASEGT. The CDR3 sequence: CASSSVNSYEQYF. The CDR3 DNA reads TGTGCCAGCAGTTCGGTTAATTCCTACGAGCAGTACTTC.

The chain employs TRBV4-3 and TRBJ2-1, with D uncertain. The CDR3 is 14 residues long. The V gene lost 1 base and the J gene lost 7 bases, with 11 bases spanning the gap. The germline gives CDR1 LGHNA, CDR2 YSLEER. For the CDR3, the DNA is TGCGCCAGCAGCCAAGTAGCCCTATTAAATGAGCAGTTCTTC. Its protein product is CASSQVALLNEQFF.

The J gene is TRBJ2-2, the V gene TRBV7-9; D gene unclear. This CDR3 region has 16 residues. Germline values: CDR1 SEHNR, CDR2 FQNEAQ (reference sequence). V lost 4 bases and J lost 2, with 14 bases in between. In DNA, the CDR3 is TGTGCCAGCAGCTCCGATTTTGGGAAAAACACCGGGGAGCTGTTTTTT. It yields the protein CASSSDFGKNTGELFF.

This clonotype was counted at least ten times. V and J are TRBV28 and TRBJ2-2; D is perhaps TRBD2 (5 bases). The CDR3 contains 14 residues. CDR1 is MDHEN, CDR2 SYDVKM, per germline. V was pared by 3 bases and J by 7 bases, with 12 bases between. In nucleotides, the CDR3 is TGTGCCAGCAGTTTGTTTGGGAGTTTCGGGGAGCTGTTTTTT. Translated: CASSLFGSFGELFF.

The chain is built from TRBV2 and TRBJ1-1; D is possibly TRBD1 (6 bases). V lost 6 bases to trimming and J lost 6 bases, with 20 bases between them. Germline CDR1 and CDR2: SNHLY and FYNNEI. The CDR3 totals 15 residues. The CDR3 region is CASSLTGADIAEAFF. The CDR3 bases are TGTGCCAGCAGCCTGACAGGTGCTGATATAGCTGAAGCTTTCTTT.

Ten or more counts support this clonotype. The V gene is TRBV12-3 or TRBV12-4, the J gene TRBJ2-3, with 7 bases that match TRBD2. The CDR3 loop spans 12 amino acids. With 7 bases clipped from V and 5 bases from J, the junction kept 3 bases outside the gene matches. The CDR3 loop reads CASNRGGDTQYF. The DNA for the CDR3 is TGTGCCAGCAACCGCGGGGGAGATACGCAGTATTTT.

Many counts were recorded for this clonotype. This chain connects TRBV7-2 to TRBJ2-2, with D unclear. Germline CDR1 reads SGHTA; CDR2 reads FQGNSA. Trimming took off 3 bases at V and 5 bases at J, with 10 bases between the two ends. This CDR3 is built from 14 residues. In nucleotides, the CDR3 is TGTGCCAGCAGCTTTTATCACGGTACCGGGGAGCTGTTTTTT. Protein product: CASSFYHGTGELFF.

This clonotype has just a few counts. The rearrangement links TRBV12-3 or TRBV12-4 to TRBJ2-2, with D possibly being TRBD1 or TRBD2 (5 bases each). The CDR3 consists of 13 residues. V lost 8 bases and J lost 1, with 8 bases in between. The CDR3 DNA is TGTGCCAGCGGGACCTGGAACACCGGGGAGCTGTTTTTT. Its translation: CASGTWNTGELFF.

V is TRBV4-2 and J is TRBJ1-5; D is uncertain. The CDR3 runs to 15 residues. The germline V gene has CDR1 LGHNA and CDR2 YNFKEQ. With 2 bases removed from V and 3 bases from J, the gap between germline ends came to 11 bases. DNA for the CDR3: TGTGCCAGCAGCCAAAATCGGCAGGTCAATCAGCCCCAGCATTTT. This encodes CASSQNRQVNQPQHF.

This clonotype has a handful of counts. This sequence joins TRBV19 and TRBJ2-7; TRBD2 matches 10 bases. Trimming took 6 bases from V and 5 from J; bases not matched to a gene: 10. Germline V lookup: CDR1 LNHDA, CDR2 SQIVND (reference sequence). This CDR3 spans 15 amino acids. CDR3 coding DNA: TGTGCCAGTAGCCCTGGGACTAGCGTTCTCGACGAGCAGTACTTC. Translating it yields CASSPGTSVLDEQYF.

The chain uses TRBV6-1 and TRBJ2-7; the match to TRBD1 covers 10 bases. CDR1 and CDR2 from the germline V gene are MNHNS and SASEGT. The CDR3 is 14 residues long. V was pared by 2 bases and J by 5 bases, with 3 bases of the junction left unmatched. DNA for the CDR3: TGTGCCAGCAGTGAATTCGGGACAGGGGACGAGCAGTACTTC. This codes for CASSEFGTGDEQYF.

Comments on this clonotype: One end of the junction varies from germline; a read error may be responsible. CDR3 DNA: TGTGCCAGCAGCTTGGGGGCATTAGCCAGAAACATTCAGTACTTC. Protein sequence: CASSLGALARNIQYF. V and J are TRBV7-2 and TRBJ2-4; possibly TRBD1 for D (6 bases). The germline V gene encodes CDR1 SGHTA and CDR2 FQGNSA. The CDR3 contains 15 residues. Full variable domain (remainder filled in from reference TRBV7-2 and TRBJ2-4): GAGVSQSPSNKVTEKGKDVELRCDPISGHTALYWYRQSLGQGLEFLIYFQGNSAPDKSGLPSDRFSAERTGGSVSTLTIQRTQQEDSAVYLCASSLGALARNIQYFGAGTRLSVL.

This clonotype was observed many times. The chain has TRBV20-1 and TRBJ1-1; D unresolved. Trimming left V 5 bases short and J 4 bases short, with 17 bases between. The CDR3 is 14 residues long. Germline V gene sequence: CDR1 DFQATT, CDR2 SNEGSKA (reference sequence). CDR3 in amino acids: CSAQAPEMATEAFF. For the CDR3, the DNA is TGCAGTGCTCAGGCGCCAGAGATGGCCACTGAAGCTTTCTTT.

This clonotype has only a few counts. The chain employs TRBV5-1 and TRBJ2-7; TRBD1 is a possible D gene (5 bases). CDR3 length: 15 amino acids. The V gene lost 1 base and the J gene lost 5 bases, with 16 bases spanning the gap. Germline lookup yields CDR1 SGHRS and CDR2 YFSETQ. In DNA form, the CDR3 reads TGCGCCAGCAGCTTGCGTGGGGCCCCGGAGAACGAGCAGTACTTC. Protein: CASSLRGAPENEQYF.

The table lists this clonotype with many counts. The rearrangement links TRBV5-6 to TRBJ1-1, with a possible D match to TRBD1 (6 bases). This CDR3 region has 14 residues. Deletions cut 1 base from V and 8 bases from J, with 15 bases between. Germline V gives CDR1 SGHDT, CDR2 YYEEEE. CDR3 in amino acids: CASSLFGVGTEAFF. CDR3 DNA sequence: TGTGCCAGCAGCTTGTTCGGAGTGGGGACAGAAGCTTTCTTT.

This clonotype showed up many times. The rearrangement joins TRBV3-1 to TRBJ2-7; 8 bases match TRBD2. In germline, CDR1 is LGHDT, CDR2 YNNKEL (reference sequence). The CDR3 extends over 19 amino acids. J lost 4 bases, V lost 0 bases, and 17 bases had no gene match. The DNA for the CDR3 is TGTGCCAGCAGCCAAGATGGGCATGGATCCTGGCGGGAGGCGTACGAGCAGTACTTC. It is translated as CASSQDGHGSWREAYEQYF.

V is TRBV19 and J is TRBJ1-1; 7 bases line up with TRBD1. The V gene end was trimmed by 5 bases and the J gene end by 7 bases; junction bases not matched to a gene: 7. Germline lookup yields CDR1 LNHDA and CDR2 SQIVND (reference sequence). The CDR3 totals 13 residues. This CDR3 reads CASSVNDRDEAFF. The CDR3 coding sequence is TGTGCCAGTAGTGTAAACGACAGGGATGAAGCTTTCTTT.

This sequence joins TRBV27 and TRBJ2-1; no reliable D call. V dropped 8 bases and J dropped 7 bases, with 9 bases sitting between them. Germline values: CDR1 MNHEY, CDR2 SMNVEV (reference sequence). There are 11 residues in the CDR3. The CDR3 reads CASFSPNEQFF. CDR3 sequence (DNA): TGTGCCAGCTTCTCCCCGAATGAGCAGTTCTTC.

This clonotype was seen many times. The genes are TRBV7-6 and TRBJ1-2; 8 bases fit TRBD1. Germline trimming cut 1 base from V and 7 bases from J; bases unmatched to any gene: 11. Germline lookup yields CDR1 SGHVS and CDR2 FNYEAQ. CDR3 length equals 16 residues. The CDR3, as DNA: TGTGCCAGCAGCTTAGGAGCTGGCGCAGGGGGCCTTGGCTACACCTTC. Protein product: CASSLGAGAGGLGYTF. The variable domain in full, completed from reference TRBV7-6 and TRBJ1-2, reads GAGVSQSPRYKVTKRGQDVALRCDPISGHVSLYWYRQALGQGPEFLTYFNYEAQQDKSGLPNDRFSAERPEGSISTLTIQRTEQRDSAMYRCASSLGAGAGGLGYTFGSGTRLTVV.

CDR3 coding DNA: TGTGCCAGCAGCGTAAACAGGGGGCCGACAGATACGCAGTATTTT. Translation: CASSVNRGPTDTQYF. The V gene is TRBV9, the J gene TRBJ2-3; 9 nucleotides align to TRBD1. CDR1 SGDLS and CDR2 YYNGEE come from the germline V gene. CDR3 length equals 15 residues. Trimming removed 1 base from V and 3 bases from J; junction bases left unmatched: 3.

This clonotype was seen repeatedly, ten times or more. The gene calls are TRBV2 and TRBJ1-2; D perhaps matches TRBD1 (5 bases). The CDR3 consists of 13 residues. CDR1 SNHLY and CDR2 FYNNEI come from the germline V gene. V lost 6 bases to trimming and J lost 8 bases, with 16 bases between them. CDR3 nucleotides: TGTGCCAGCAGATGGGACGCAAGGCAAGGCTACACCTTC. This translates into CASRWDARQGYTF.

Many counts were recorded for this clonotype. CDR3 coding DNA: TGTGCCAGCAAGAATACTAGAACCCTGGAGGAGACCCAGTACTTC. Amino acid sequence: CASKNTRTLEETQYF. The chain combines TRBV2 with TRBJ2-5; D possibly corresponds to TRBD2 (5 bases). The CDR3 loop spans 15 amino acids. Germline CDR1 SNHLY, CDR2 FYNNEI. With 7 bases removed from V and 5 bases from J, the gap between germline ends came to 20 bases.

This clonotype has a handful of counts. The chain employs TRBV11-1 and TRBJ2-5, with D possibly matching TRBD2 (6 bases). The CDR3 sequence is 15 residues long. In germline, CDR1 is SGHAT, CDR2 FQDESV (reference sequence). Trimming left V 4 bases short and J 5 bases short, with 17 bases between. CDR3 amino acids: CASSSQFGGQETQYF. CDR3 in DNA: TGTGCCAGCAGCTCACAGTTCGGGGGTCAGGAGACCCAGTACTTC.

This clonotype was detected many times. The chain uses TRBV28 and TRBJ2-1; a weak D match, TRBD1 (6 bases). Trimming stripped 2 bases from V and 4 bases from J, with 15 bases between. Looked up from germline, CDR1 is MDHEN and CDR2 is SYDVKM. The CDR3 sequence is 16 residues long. CDR3: CASSLVLGARYNEQFF. The CDR3 DNA reads TGTGCCAGCAGTTTAGTATTGGGGGCAAGGTACAATGAGCAGTTCTTC.

The sample holds a few counts of this clonotype. This chain connects TRBV7-2 to TRBJ1-1; D is unresolved. Trimming cost V 0 bases and J 8 bases, with 13 bases left between them. The CDR3 loop spans 14 amino acids. The germline V gene has CDR1 SGHTA and CDR2 FQGNSA. As DNA, the CDR3 is TGTGCCAGCAGCTTAGCCCCCGGACTTACAGAAGCTTTCTTT. This sequence encodes CASSLAPGLTEAFF.